These 30 T cell receptor beta chains were all obtained from the same sample, sequenced in a study of blood T cell repertoires in COVID-19. Measured with immunoSEQ multiplex PCR; TCRdb has only the in-frame clones, and not every one. The table records hundreds of thousands of clones, 70% to 90% of them present only once. Sequenced material: peripheral blood. The source of these receptors is a woman aged 25 to 39 with active or convalescent COVID-19.

The CDR3 nucleotides read TGTGCCAGCAGCCGCGAAGCCGGCTATGGCTACACCTTC. It yields the protein CASSREAGYGYTF. The V gene is TRBV28, the J gene TRBJ1-2; D is uncertain. The CDR3 has 13 residues. V lost 6 bases and J lost 4, with 12 bases in between. Germline CDR1 and CDR2: MDHEN and SYDVKM.

The chain links TRBV6-5 to TRBJ1-5; D call uncertain. There are 12 residues in the CDR3. The ends were cut back, 5 bases at V and 4 bases at J, with 6 bases in the middle. The germline V gene has CDR1 MNHEY and CDR2 SVGAGI. The DNA for the CDR3 is TGTGCCAGCAGTACACCGAATCAGCCCCAGCATTTT. Translation gives CASSTPNQPQHF.

This clone was seen ten or more times. The gene calls are TRBV2 and TRBJ1-4; D is ambiguous. The V gene's germline CDR1 is SNHLY and CDR2 FYNNEI. The CDR3 consists of 15 residues. V was pared by 6 bases and J by 8 bases, with 19 bases between. CDR3 nucleotides: TGTGCCAGCAGAAACAGCAGAAGCACGGGGGAAAAACTGTTTTTT. The encoded protein is CASRNSRSTGEKLFF.

The V call is TRBV28, the J call TRBJ1-2, with D uncertain. V was cut by 6 bases and J by 3 bases, with 17 bases left in between. The CDR3 runs 15 residues. Germline assignment: CDR1 MDHEN and CDR2 SYDVKM. The CDR3 spells CASRQFSSLYYGYTF. The DNA for the CDR3 is TGTGCCAGCAGGCAGTTTTCCTCCCTCTACTATGGCTACACCTTC.

The chain links TRBV4-1 to TRBJ2-1, with a weak D call TRBD2 (5 bases). The CDR3 covers 15 residues. The germline CDR1 and CDR2 sequences are MGHRA and YSYEKL. The V and J ends lost 0 bases and 0 bases respectively, with 6 bases between them. CDR3 nucleotides: TGCGCCAGCAGCCAAGACGGAGGCTCCTACAATGAGCAGTTCTTC. The encoded protein is CASSQDGGSYNEQFF.

CDR3 protein: CASSPLLAGAYNEQFF. The CDR3 bases are TGTGCCAGCTCTCCTTTACTAGCGGGGGCCTACAATGAGCAGTTCTTC. The V gene is TRBV2, the J gene TRBJ2-1, with 11 bases lining up with TRBD2. Per germline, CDR1 SNHLY and CDR2 FYNNEI. J gave up 2 bases and V 8 bases, and 8 bases lay outside the gene matches. This CDR3 spans 16 amino acids.

A word on this clone: In the same sample, other DNA sequences code for this CDR3. V is TRBV18 and J is TRBJ1-1; 7 positions match TRBD1. The CDR3 consists of 14 residues. V lost 3 bases to trimming and J lost 2 bases; unmatched junction nucleotides: 3. Per the germline V gene, CDR1 is KGHSH and CDR2 is LQKENI. The CDR3 spells CASSPSGGNTEAFF. CDR3 DNA sequence: TGTGCCAGCTCACCGTCAGGGGGAAACACTGAAGCTTTCTTT.

The chain carries TRBV28 and TRBJ1-3, with D perhaps TRBD1 (5 bases). Germline CDR1 and CDR2: MDHEN and SYDVKM. Trimming left V 5 bases short and J 0 bases short, with 14 bases between. The CDR3 extends over 16 amino acids. The CDR3 DNA is TGTGCCAGCAGTCCGCCCAGGGTATCCTCTGGAAACACCATATATTTT. Its protein product is CASSPPRVSSGNTIYF.

The V and J genes are TRBV30 and TRBJ1-2, with 8 positions matching TRBD1. Germline V lookup: CDR1 GTSNPN, CDR2 SVGIG (reference sequence). After removal of 5 bases from V and 6 bases from J, the junction contained 8 bases not matched to a gene. The CDR3 extends over 13 amino acids. Here the CDR3 reads CAWGRDRPHGYTF. CDR3 bases: TGTGCCTGGGGCCGGGACAGGCCCCATGGCTACACCTTC.

The V call is TRBV10-3, the J call TRBJ2-2, with D perhaps TRBD1 (6 bases). Germline lookup yields CDR1 ENHRY and CDR2 SYGVKD. Trimming stripped 3 bases from V and 0 bases from J, with 17 bases between. This CDR3 comprises 18 residues. The CDR3 reads CAISELFIGTTNTGELFF. The CDR3 DNA reads as TGTGCCATCAGTGAACTTTTTATTGGGACAACGAACACCGGGGAGCTGTTTTTT.

This sequence joins TRBV12-3 or TRBV12-4 and TRBJ2-3; D unclear. Trimming removed 6 bases at V and 2 bases at J, with 3 bases between. The CDR3 totals 11 residues. CDR3 DNA: TGTGCCAGCAGCAACACAGATACGCAGTATTTT. Amino acid sequence: CASSNTDTQYF.

The chain carries TRBV27 and TRBJ1-6; TRBD1 might be the D (6 bases). Germline V CDR1 and CDR2: MNHEY, SMNVEV (reference sequence). V shed 2 bases and J shed 7 bases, with 12 bases lying between them. The CDR3 totals 15 residues. The DNA for the CDR3 is TGTGCCAGCAGTTTAGGTACAGGGCAAAATTCACCCCTCCACTTT. It translates to CASSLGTGQNSPLHF.

The chain recombines TRBV19 with TRBJ1-2, with a weak D call TRBD1 (6 bases). V lost 4 bases and J 2 bases, leaving 11 bases between the germline ends. CDR3 size: 14 residues. Germline loops: CDR1 LNHDA, CDR2 SQIVND (reference sequence). For the CDR3, the DNA is TGTGCCAGTAGTAGCGAACAGGGAAACTATGGCTACACCTTC. Translation gives CASSSEQGNYGYTF. Combining the CDR3 with reference TRBV19 and TRBJ1-2 gives the whole variable domain DGGITQSPKYLFRKEGQNVTLSCEQNLNHDAMYWYRQDPGQGLRLIYYSQIVNDFQKGDIAEGYSVSREKKESFPLTVTSAQKNPTAFYLCASSSEQGNYGYTFGSGTRLTVV.

The rearrangement joins TRBV3-1 (or the pseudogene TRBV3-2) to TRBJ2-2; D unclear. Germline CDR1 and CDR2: LGHDT and YNNKEL (reference sequence). Between the trimmed V and J ends, which lost 4 bases and 1 base, there was a span of 13 bases. The CDR3 consists of 16 residues. The CDR3 DNA reads as TGTGCCAGCAGCCCAACTCTATCGCGGAACACCGGGGAGCTGTTTTTT. Protein: CASSPTLSRNTGELFF.

This chain connects TRBV24-1 to TRBJ1-2; tentatively, D is TRBD1 (6 bases). The CDR3 loop spans 14 amino acids. Trimming took off 3 bases at V and 4 bases at J, with 11 bases between the two ends. Germline assignment: CDR1 KGHDR and CDR2 SFDVKD. CDR3 coding DNA: TGTGCCACCAGTGATGGGTCCAGGGGCTATGGCTACACCTTC. Its protein is CATSDGSRGYGYTF.

The chain is built from TRBV6-5 and TRBJ2-1, with D unclear. CDR1 and CDR2 (germline): MNHEY, SVGAGI. The CDR3 length is 11 residues. Deletions cut 11 bases from V and 7 bases from J, with 12 bases between. The CDR3 DNA is TGTGCCGCCCGAGGTGGGAATGAGCAGTTCTTC. Protein: CAARGGNEQFF.

The J gene is TRBJ1-2, the V gene TRBV3-1 (or the pseudogene TRBV3-2); D gene uncertain. Germline V gene sequence: CDR1 LGHDT, CDR2 YNNKEL (reference sequence). Trimming removed 1 base at V and 10 bases at J, with 10 bases between. The CDR3 sequence is 12 residues long. The CDR3 region has the DNA TGTGCCAGCAGCCAAGCTTTTGCAGTCTACACCTTC. Translation: CASSQAFAVYTF.

This chain uses TRBV5-1 with TRBJ1-4; no reliable D call. CDR1 is SGHRS and CDR2 is YFSETQ in the germline V gene. The CDR3 spans 14 residues. V lost 4 bases, J lost 4 bases, and 11 bases lay in between. The CDR3 spells CASSEGGDNEKLFF. Here the CDR3 DNA reads TGCGCCAGCAGCGAAGGCGGGGATAATGAAAAACTGTTTTTT.

The count of this clone is one. This rearrangement joins TRBV3-1 (or the pseudogene TRBV3-2) to TRBJ1-1, with TRBD1 as a possible D gene (5 bases). V lost 0 bases, J lost 1 base, and 12 bases lay in between. The germline gives CDR1 LGHDT, CDR2 YNNKEL (reference sequence). The length of the CDR3 is 16 residues. CDR3 coding DNA: TGTGCCAGCAGCCAAGATTGGTGGGGCCCGAACACTGAAGCTTTCTTT. Translation gives CASSQDWWGPNTEAFF.

For the CDR3, the DNA is TGTGCCAGCAGTTACTCGAGAAGTGCCAGGGACATGAACACTGAAGCTTTCTTT. Translating gives CASSYSRSARDMNTEAFF. The chain links TRBV6-2 or TRBV6-3 to TRBJ1-1; tentatively, D is TRBD1 (6 bases). The germline V and J ends were trimmed by 0 bases and 0 bases, with 17 bases remaining between them. The V gene's germline CDR1 is MNHEY and CDR2 SVGEGT. CDR3 size: 18 residues.

The chain joins TRBV9 to TRBJ2-3; 10 nucleotides match TRBD2. From germline, CDR1 is SGDLS and CDR2 YYNGEE. J was trimmed by 3 bases and V by 3 bases; bases with no gene match: 10. The CDR3 length is 17 residues. The CDR3 reads CASSAQPSGGITDTQYF. CDR3 DNA sequence: TGTGCCAGCAGCGCGCAGCCTAGCGGGGGCATTACAGATACGCAGTATTTT.

The chain employs TRBV12-3 or TRBV12-4 and TRBJ1-4; 9 bases fit TRBD1. The CDR3 length is 13 residues. The ends lost 9 bases at V and 7 bases at J; junction bases unmatched: 6. The CDR3 coding sequence is TGTGCCAGTTCCACGGACAGGGGTGAAAAACTGTTTTTT. Its translation is CASSTDRGEKLFF.

About this clone: It is unclear where the CDR3 begins or ends on the DNA, so no DNA is shown, and the CDR3 is as TCRdb lists it. The chain is built from TRBV18 and TRBJ2-5; the table's D call TRBD1 went unverified against the DNA. Germline V gene sequence: CDR1 KGHSH, CDR2 LQKENI. The CDR3 comprises 19 residues, both ends counted. The CDR3 sequence: CASSKRQGFGEGPRETQYF.

The gene calls are TRBV6-5 and TRBJ1-1, with D uncertain. The CDR3 sequence is 12 residues long. V was pared by 7 bases and J by 11 bases, with 17 bases between. Germline CDR1 is MNHEY and CDR2 is SVGAGI. The CDR3 protein is CASTQLAAEAFF. As DNA, the CDR3 is TGTGCCAGCACCCAGTTAGCGGCCGAGGCTTTCTTT.

This chain joins TRBV4-2 and TRBJ2-3; possibly TRBD2 for D (6 bases). Trimming left V 0 bases short and J 4 bases short, with 14 bases between. The CDR3 extends over 16 amino acids. Germline V gene data show CDR1 as LGHNA and CDR2 as YNFKEQ. CDR3 in amino acids: CASSQDFPSSADTQYF. The CDR3 DNA reads as TGTGCCAGCAGCCAAGATTTCCCTTCTAGCGCAGATACGCAGTATTTT.

As to this clone: Other DNA variants within this sample encode the same CDR3. The chain has TRBV7-8 and TRBJ2-5, with unresolved D. The ends were cut back, 1 base at V and 4 bases at J, with 10 bases in the middle. The CDR3 runs to 14 residues. CDR1 and CDR2 from the germline V gene are SGHVS and FQNEAQ. CDR3 bases: TGTGCCAGCAGCTTAGTGGCAGGATTAGAGACCCAGTACTTC. Translated: CASSLVAGLETQYF.

This sequence joins TRBV9 and TRBJ1-1, with a weak D call TRBD1 (6 bases). CDR1 and CDR2 (germline): SGDLS, YYNGEE. Trimming left V 3 bases short and J 8 bases short, with 20 bases between. CDR3 length: 15 amino acids. CDR3 amino acids: CASSAPNFGTREAFF. The CDR3 DNA reads TGTGCCAGCAGCGCCCCTAATTTCGGGACAAGGGAAGCTTTCTTT.

The gene calls are TRBV2 and TRBJ1-4; 7 bases fit TRBD1. Germline loops: CDR1 SNHLY, CDR2 FYNNEI. Trimming took 1 base from V and 7 from J; bases not matched to a gene: 3. The CDR3 loop spans 14 amino acids. CDR3 DNA sequence: TGTGCCAGCAGTGAAGTAACAGGGGTTGAAAAACTGTTTTTT. This gives the protein CASSEVTGVEKLFF.

The chain joins TRBV6-5 to TRBJ2-3, with 9 bases that match TRBD2. Trimming cost V 1 base and J 6 bases; bases outside gene matches: 2. This CDR3 spans 14 amino acids. Per the germline V gene, CDR1 is MNHEY and CDR2 is SVGAGI. In nucleotides, the CDR3 is TGTGCCAGCAGTTACTTCGGGACTAGCGATACGCAGTATTTT. It yields the protein CASSYFGTSDTQYF.

This clone was found a few times. The rearrangement uses TRBV5-1 and TRBJ1-4; D remains unclear. The CDR3 has 16 amino acids. Germline-derived CDR1 and CDR2 are SGHRS and YFSETQ. V dropped 4 bases and J dropped 0 bases, with 13 bases sitting between them. The CDR3: CASSIAGMTTNEKLFF. CDR3 nucleotides: TGCGCCAGCAGCATAGCCGGGATGACAACTAATGAAAAACTGTTTTTT.